The rows below give T cell receptor beta chains drawn from one sample of a study of blood T cell repertoires in COVID-19. Only in-frame clones appear in the TCRdb table, and some are missing; sequencing was by immunoSEQ multiplex PCR. In the table there are some 330,000 clones, more than 85% of which are singletons. The specimen was PBMCs or T cells enriched from blood (not recorded which). The receptors originated from a woman in her twenties or thirties who had recovered from COVID-19. The CDR3 runs from the conserved cysteine through the conserved F or W. D genes are given only for firm matches. Size is omitted from some rows. Given values are once, few, many or a class for expanded clones.

DNA	CDR3	V	J	D	size
TGTGCCAGCAGCTTGGCGTTGCGTCGGGGGGGGTTCTTC	CASSLALRRGGFF	TRBV5-8	TRBJ2-1	TRBD2	once
TGCGCCAGCAGCTTGGGTCAGGGTGAAGCTTTCTTT	CASSLGQGEAFF	TRBV5-1	TRBJ1-1	-	-
TGCAGTGCTAGTGATGTAGCGGGAGGGCCCCACGAGCAGTACTTC	CSASDVAGGPHEQYF	TRBV20-1	TRBJ2-7	TRBD2	-
TGTGCCAGCAGCGTAGAGGCTAGCGGGAGTCCCGGGGAGCTGTTTTTT	CASSVEASGSPGELFF	TRBV9	TRBJ2-2	TRBD2	-
TGCGCCAGTCGGGGGGAGGATAATTCACCCCTCCACTTT	CASRGEDNSPLHF	TRBV5-1	TRBJ1-6	-	-
TGCGCCAGCAGAAATGGACACGACACTGAAGCTTTCTTT	CASRNGHDTEAFF	TRBV5-1	TRBJ1-1	-	-
TGTGCCAGCAGAGCACAGGGGGCGCGTGATTCACCCCTCCACTTT	CASRAQGARDSPLHF	TRBV6-4	TRBJ1-6	TRBD1	-
TGTGCCAGTAGTATTAGCCAGGGGGCTTTTCAGCCCCAGCATTTT	CASSISQGAFQPQHF	TRBV19	TRBJ1-5	TRBD1	once
TGTGCCAGCAGTGGGGGGGATAACTATGGCTACACCTTC	CASSGGDNYGYTF	TRBV28	TRBJ1-2	-	-
TGTGCCAGCAGCATAGGGGGGGCGCCGAACTCTAACTATGGCTACACCTTC	CASSIGGAPNSNYGYTF	TRBV13	TRBJ1-2	-	-
TGTGCCAGCAGCTTAGCCACGCGGATCCACGAGCAGTACTTC	CASSLATRIHEQYF	TRBV7-9	TRBJ2-7	-	-
TGCGCCAGCAGCTTGGGAGCGGCCCTGAACGAGCAGTACTTC	CASSLGAALNEQYF	TRBV5-1	TRBJ2-7	-	-
TGTGCCAGCAGCTTGGCGGGTCTTTACGAGCAGTACTTC	CASSLAGLYEQYF	TRBV5-6	TRBJ2-7	-	-
TGTGCCAGTAGTCCTCCGGGACTAGCGGAAGAGACCCAGTACTTC	CASSPPGLAEETQYF	TRBV19	TRBJ2-5	TRBD2	-
TGTGCCAGCAGCTTGCGGACAGGGCGATCCAAAAACATTCAGTACTTC	CASSLRTGRSKNIQYF	TRBV7-8	TRBJ2-4	TRBD1	-
TGTGCCAGCAGCCAAGATGGCGGGACTAGCGGTTCCGAGCAGTACTTC	CASSQDGGTSGSEQYF	TRBV3-1/TRBV3-2	TRBJ2-7	TRBD2	-
TGTGCCATCAGCCCAGCGGACTACGAGCAGTACTTC	CAISPADYEQYF	TRBV10-3	TRBJ2-7	-	-
TGTGCCAGCAGCAAAGCCCCTTCCCAGGGGTGCTACAATGAGCAGTTCTTC	CASSKAPSQGCYNEQFF	TRBV21-1	TRBJ2-1	-	few
TGTGCCAGCAGCTTAATCGCTAGCGGGAACTATAATGAGCAGTTCTTC	CASSLIASGNYNEQFF	TRBV11-2	TRBJ2-1	TRBD2	-
TGTGCCAGCAGTCCGGGAGATGGGGCCAACGTCCTGACTTTC	CASSPGDGANVLTF	TRBV28	TRBJ2-6	-	-
TGTGCCAGCAGCCAGGGCCCCGGGACAGGAGCATACGAGCAGTACTTC	CASSQGPGTGAYEQYF	TRBV3-1/TRBV3-2	TRBJ2-7	TRBD1	-
TGCGCCAGCAGCCAAGAGGCTGGACTGAATGGAAAAAGGCCCCAGCATTTT	CASSQEAGLNGKRPQHF	TRBV4-1	TRBJ1-5	-	-
TGTGCCGCAAAAACAGGGGCTAGCACAGATACGCAGTATTTT	CAAKTGASTDTQYF	TRBV18	TRBJ2-3	TRBD1	-
TGTGCCAGCAGCTTCCAAGGCGGGGGGTCCTACAATGAGCAGTTCTTC	CASSFQGGGSYNEQFF	TRBV2	TRBJ2-1	TRBD2	-
TGTGCCAGCAGCCCACAGGGGGCGACCGGGGAGCTGTTTTTT	CASSPQGATGELFF	TRBV7-3	TRBJ2-2	TRBD1	-
TGTGCCAGCAGTGAACGTCGAGGGTGGGGGGAAAACTATGGCTACACCTTC	CASSERRGWGENYGYTF	TRBV2	TRBJ1-2	-	once
TGTGCCAGCAGTCCCTGGGGGAGGGAGTACGAGCAGTACTTC	CASSPWGREYEQYF	TRBV27	TRBJ2-7	TRBD2	few
TGTGCCAGCAGTGAACAGGGGGCAGGAGGCTATGGCTACACCTTC	CASSEQGAGGYGYTF	TRBV28	TRBJ1-2	TRBD1	-
TGTGCCAGCAGACAGGGGTCCACAGATACGCAGTATTTT	CASRQGSTDTQYF	TRBV6-5	TRBJ2-3	TRBD1	-
TGTGCCAGCTCACCAACACAGGGAAAAACTGAAGCTTTCTTT	CASSPTQGKTEAFF	TRBV18	TRBJ1-1	-	-
TGTGCCAGCTCTCCCGGGACAGGGGTGAGTGGCTACACCTTC	CASSPGTGVSGYTF	TRBV18	TRBJ1-2	TRBD1	few
TGTGCCAGCAGCCGGAATCACAGGGGAACAGATACGCAGTATTTT	CASSRNHRGTDTQYF	TRBV3-1/TRBV3-2	TRBJ2-3	TRBD1	-
TGTGCCAGTAGTATATGGGGGGGGCTTGACAATGAGCAGTTCTTC	CASSIWGGLDNEQFF	TRBV19	TRBJ2-1	-	-
TGTGCCAGCAGCTCGGTCCGGGACAGGATCTCTGGGGCCAACGTCCTGACTTTC	CASSSVRDRISGANVLTF	TRBV11-2	TRBJ2-6	TRBD1	-
TGTGCCAGCAGCTTGAATTGGAGGGATCCAAACACCGGGGAGCTGTTTTTT	CASSLNWRDPNTGELFF	TRBV5-5	TRBJ2-2	-	-
TGCGCCAGCAGCCAAGTCAGGCTGGAGACCCAGTACTTC	CASSQVRLETQYF	TRBV4-1	TRBJ2-5	-	-
TGTGCCAGCAAACGGGTAAACCAAGAGACCCAGTACTTC	CASKRVNQETQYF	TRBV12-3/TRBV12-4	TRBJ2-5	-	-
TGTGCCAGCAGCTTTCTCAGGGGGGAGACCCAGTACTTC	CASSFLRGETQYF	TRBV5-4	TRBJ2-5	TRBD1	-
TGTGCCAGCAGTCTCTATAACACAGCCTACGAGCAGTACTTC	CASSLYNTAYEQYF	TRBV27	TRBJ2-7	-	-
TGTGCCAGCAGCCCCCCCGGACAGGGTTCGACTGAAGCTTTCTTT	CASSPPGQGSTEAFF	TRBV11-2	TRBJ1-1	TRBD1	-
TGTGCGAGAGGAGGGACTAGCGCCTACAATGAGCAGTTCTTC	CARGGTSAYNEQFF	TRBV2	TRBJ2-1	TRBD2	-
TGCGCCAGCAGCTTCACAGGGACCCCGAACACCGGGGAGCTGTTTTTT	CASSFTGTPNTGELFF	TRBV5-1	TRBJ2-2	-	-
TGTGCCAGCAGCCCCGGACAGGGGCAATCCTCCTTCTATGGCTACACCTTC	CASSPGQGQSSFYGYTF	TRBV7-2	TRBJ1-2	TRBD1	-
TGTGCCAGCAGCTTACAGGGAGATACGCAGTATTTT	CASSLQGDTQYF	TRBV6-5	TRBJ2-3	-	-
TGTGCCAGCTCACCAGGTTTTGGTAGTATGACTGAAGCTTTCTTT	CASSPGFGSMTEAFF	TRBV18	TRBJ1-1	-	-
TGCGCCAGCAGCTTGGGACAGGGGGCCGTTAAGACCCAGTACTTC	CASSLGQGAVKTQYF	TRBV5-1	TRBJ2-5	TRBD1	-
TGTGCCAGCTCGAGTCCGAATGAGCAGTTCTTC	CASSSPNEQFF	TRBV18	TRBJ2-1	-	-
TGTGCCTGGAGTTTTCGGTATGGCTACACCTTC	CAWSFRYGYTF	TRBV30	TRBJ1-2	-	-
TGTGCCAGCAGCTCCCGGACGGATCACAGGCGGAACACTGAAGCTTTCTTT	CASSSRTDHRRNTEAFF	TRBV5-6	TRBJ1-1	-	-
TGTGCCAGCTCACCACTAGGAGGGGTCCCTGAAGCTTTCTTT	CASSPLGGVPEAFF	TRBV18	TRBJ1-1	-	-
TGTGCCAGCAGTGAAGTAGCAAATTCACCCCTCCACTTT	CASSEVANSPLHF	TRBV2	TRBJ1-6	-	-